This T cell receptor beta chain comes out of a study of cytotoxic CD8 clonotypes in ibrutinib-treated CLL. Study context: Per sample, productive templates averaged 255,043 and productive rearrangements averaged 94,082. Study results and caveats: Sampling of sustained-remission and progressing patients occurred at differing times.

With respect to this clone: Its antigen remains unknown.

Germline values: CDR1 MNHNS, CDR2 SASEGT. With 8 bases removed from V and 3 bases from J, the gap between germline ends came to 13 bases. This CDR3 spans 14 amino acids. Here immunoSEQ multiplex PCR was the method, and the copy in TCRdb shows in-frame clones only, minus some. The sample contains about 180,000 clones, 84% of which appear only once. The specimen was PBMCs, collected after 24 months of ibrutinib treatment. The chain uses TRBV6-1 and TRBJ1-4; no clear D. The TCR originated in a human donor with chronic lymphocytic leukemia. The CDR3 DNA sequence: TGTGCCAGCGCGCGCCCTCACCCTAATGAAAAACTGTTTTTT. Translation: CASARPHPNEKLFF.